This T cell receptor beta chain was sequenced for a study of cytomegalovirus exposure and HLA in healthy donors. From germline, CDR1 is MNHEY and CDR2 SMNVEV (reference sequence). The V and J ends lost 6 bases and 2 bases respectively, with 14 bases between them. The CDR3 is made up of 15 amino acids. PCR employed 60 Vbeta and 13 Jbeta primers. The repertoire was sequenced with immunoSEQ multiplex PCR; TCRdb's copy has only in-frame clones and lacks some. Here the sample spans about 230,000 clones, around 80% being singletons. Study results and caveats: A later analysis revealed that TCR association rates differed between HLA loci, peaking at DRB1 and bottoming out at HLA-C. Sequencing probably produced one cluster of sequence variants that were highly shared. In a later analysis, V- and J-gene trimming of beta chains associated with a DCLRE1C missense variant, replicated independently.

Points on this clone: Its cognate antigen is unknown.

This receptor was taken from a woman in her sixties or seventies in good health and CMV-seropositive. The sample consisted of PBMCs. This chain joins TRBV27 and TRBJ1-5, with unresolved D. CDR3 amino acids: CASRREGLGNQPQHF. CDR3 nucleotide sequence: TGTGCCAGCAGGAGGGAAGGTCTTGGCAATCAGCCCCAGCATTTT.